This record concerns one T cell receptor beta chain sequence. The assay was immunoSEQ multiplex PCR, and TCRdb's table has in-frame clones only and misses some. The sample yields approximately 400,000 clones, 80% to 90% seen once. This sample was included in a study of Ad26.COV2.S vaccination and SARS-CoV-2 variants. Described treatment: roughly 20 received Ad26.COV2.S at low or high dose, single or two shots; roughly 5 received placebo; per-sample allocation not given. All samples were drawn on day 63, counting from the first vaccine or placebo injection. The CDR3 spans 18 residues. Germline CDR1 LGHNA, CDR2 YNFKEQ. V trimming: 1 base; J trimming: 8 bases; junction bases outside the gene matches: 16.

The sample here was peripheral blood, taken in a trial of Ad26.COV2.S vaccine versus placebo. The origin of this receptor is a person between 18 and 60 years old who received the Ad26.COV2.S COVID-19 vaccine or a placebo. This chain connects TRBV4-2 to TRBJ2-1; 8 nucleotides line up with TRBD2. Here the CDR3 DNA reads TGTGCCAGCAGCCAAGTCCTGTCGTGGAGCGGGAGTCGGTATGAGCAGTTCTTC. It encodes CASSQVLSWSGSRYEQFF.